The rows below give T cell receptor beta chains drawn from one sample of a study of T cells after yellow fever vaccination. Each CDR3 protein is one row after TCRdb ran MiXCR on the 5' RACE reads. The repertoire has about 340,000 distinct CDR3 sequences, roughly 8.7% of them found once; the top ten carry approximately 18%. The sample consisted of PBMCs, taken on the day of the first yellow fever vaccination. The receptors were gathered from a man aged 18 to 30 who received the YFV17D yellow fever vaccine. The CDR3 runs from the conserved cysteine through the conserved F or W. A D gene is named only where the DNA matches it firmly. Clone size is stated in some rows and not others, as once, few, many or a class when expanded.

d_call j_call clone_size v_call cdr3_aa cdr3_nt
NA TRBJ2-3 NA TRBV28 CASSPNSGVTDTQYF TGTGCCAGCAGTCCGAACTCAGGGGTTACAGATACGCAGTATTTT
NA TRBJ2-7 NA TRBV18 CAGSPNGYEQYF TGTGCCGGCTCACCAAACGGGTACGAGCAGTACTTC
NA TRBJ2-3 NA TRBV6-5 CASSPWSGPDTQYF TGTGCCAGCAGCCCTTGGTCGGGACCAGATACGCAGTATTTT
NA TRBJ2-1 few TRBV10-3 CATHPGTTVNEQFF TGTGCCACTCATCCCGGGACCACCGTCAATGAGCAGTTCTTC
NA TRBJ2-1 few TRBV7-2 CASSSILRAGWLF TGTGCCAGCAGCTCCATCCTGCGGGCGGGGTGGCTGTTC
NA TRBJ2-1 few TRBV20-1 CSGLRGGANEQFF TGCAGTGGGCTTAGAGGGGGGGCAAATGAGCAGTTCTTC
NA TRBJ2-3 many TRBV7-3 CASSLIRTDTQYF TGTGCCAGCAGCTTAATTCGCACAGATACGCAGTATTTT
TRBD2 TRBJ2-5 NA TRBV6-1 CASSSGVGRTQYF TGTGCCAGCAGTAGCGGGGTAGGGAGAACCCAGTACTTC
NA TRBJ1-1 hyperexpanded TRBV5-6 CASSLEGYGTPAEAFF TGTGCCAGCAGCTTGGAAGGGTACGGGACGCCGGCTGAAGCTTTCTTT
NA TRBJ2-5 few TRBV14 CASSQEYPGIETQYF TGTGCCAGCAGCCAAGAGTATCCGGGGATAGAGACCCAGTACTTC
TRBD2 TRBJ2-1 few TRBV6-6 CASSYDGGEQFF TGTGCCAGCAGTTACGACGGGGGGGAGCAGTTCTTC
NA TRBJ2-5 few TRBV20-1 CSIGGSETQYF TGCAGTATTGGGGGGTCTGAGACCCAGTACTTC
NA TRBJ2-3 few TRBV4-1 CASSQVERGTDTQYF TGCGCCAGCAGCCAAGTCGAGCGGGGCACAGATACGCAGTATTTT
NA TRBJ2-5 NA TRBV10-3 CAISRGLGQETQYF TGTGCCATCAGTAGGGGATTGGGCCAAGAGACCCAGTACTTC
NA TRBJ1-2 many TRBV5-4 CASSLVILQGRDGYTF TGTGCCAGCAGCTTGGTTATTCTCCAGGGGCGGGATGGCTACACCTTC
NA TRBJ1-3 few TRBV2 CASRMQGTGNTIYF TGTGCCAGCAGGATGCAGGGCACTGGAAACACCATATATTTT
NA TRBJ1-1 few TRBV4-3 CASSPRIGRDTEAFF TGCGCCAGCAGCCCAAGAATAGGGCGGGACACTGAAGCTTTCTTT
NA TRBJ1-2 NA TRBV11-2 CASSLPHGGYTF TGTGCCAGCAGCTTACCCCACGGAGGCTACACCTTC
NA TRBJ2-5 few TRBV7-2 CASSAGVAGLKETQYF TGTGCCAGCAGCGCCGGGGTGGCGGGGCTAAAAGAGACCCAGTACTTC
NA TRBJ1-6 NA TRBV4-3 CASSQVVGRGSGAHF NA
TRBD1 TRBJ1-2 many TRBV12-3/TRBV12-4 CASSGQGEGGYTF TGTGCCAGCAGCGGACAGGGAGAGGGTGGCTACACCTTC
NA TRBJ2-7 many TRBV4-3 CASSQATGSSYEQYF TGCGCCAGCAGCCAAGCAACGGGGAGCTCCTACGAGCAGTACTTC
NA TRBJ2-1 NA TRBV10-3 CAIHRDNEQFF TGTGCCATACACAGGGACAATGAGCAGTTCTTC
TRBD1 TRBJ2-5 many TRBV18 CASSRDRQETQYF TGTGCCAGCAGCCGGGACAGACAAGAGACCCAGTACTTC
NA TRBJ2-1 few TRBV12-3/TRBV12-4 CASSPPGTRYGEQFF TGTGCCAGCAGTCCACCGGGAACGCGCTACGGTGAGCAGTTCTTC
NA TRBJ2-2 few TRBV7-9 CASSRGNTGELFF TGTGCCAGCAGCCGGGGGAACACCGGGGAGCTGTTTTTT
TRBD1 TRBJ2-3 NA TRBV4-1 CASSRGQGSTDTQYF TGCGCCAGCAGCCGGGGACAGGGGAGCACAGATACGCAGTATTTT
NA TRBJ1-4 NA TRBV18 CASSPNPPRRANEKLFF TGTGCCAGCTCACCGAACCCCCCCCGCAGAGCAAATGAAAAACTGTTTTTT
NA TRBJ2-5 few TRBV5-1 CASSLAGTVQETQYF TGCGCCAGCAGCTTGGCGGGGACTGTCCAAGAGACCCAGTACTTC
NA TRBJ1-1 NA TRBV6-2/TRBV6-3 CASWEQMNTEAFF TGTGCCAGCTGGGAACAAATGAACACTGAAGCTTTCTTT
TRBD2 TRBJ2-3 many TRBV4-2 CASSQGASGSTQYF TGTGCCAGCAGCCAAGGGGCTAGCGGGTCTACGCAGTATTTT
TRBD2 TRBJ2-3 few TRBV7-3 CASSLEGGGTFTDTQYF TGTGCCAGCAGCTTAGAGGGCGGGGGGACCTTCACAGATACGCAGTATTTT
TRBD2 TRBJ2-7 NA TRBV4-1 CASSRLAGLYEQYF TGCGCCAGCAGCCGACTAGCGGGGTTGTACGAGCAGTACTTC
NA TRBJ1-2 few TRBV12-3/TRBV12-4 CASNTGGYGYTF TGTGCCAGCAACACGGGAGGCTATGGCTACACCTTC
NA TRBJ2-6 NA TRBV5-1 CASSLVGFRAGANVLTF TGCGCCAGCAGCTTGGTGGGATTCAGGGCTGGGGCCAACGTCCTGACTTTC
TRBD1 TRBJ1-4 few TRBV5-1 CASSLRQGSDEKLFF TGCGCCAGCAGCTTGCGACAGGGTAGCGATGAAAAACTGTTTTTT
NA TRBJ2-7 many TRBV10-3 CATWRGAEQYF TGTGCCACTTGGAGGGGCGCCGAGCAGTACTTC
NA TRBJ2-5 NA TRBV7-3 CASSSRAQGQETQYF TGTGCCAGCAGCTCCCGGGCTCAGGGTCAAGAGACCCAGTACTTC
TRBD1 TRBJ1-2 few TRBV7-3 CASSSHGTGGARNYGYTF TGTGCCAGCAGCTCCCACGGGACAGGGGGCGCAAGGAACTATGGCTACACCTTC